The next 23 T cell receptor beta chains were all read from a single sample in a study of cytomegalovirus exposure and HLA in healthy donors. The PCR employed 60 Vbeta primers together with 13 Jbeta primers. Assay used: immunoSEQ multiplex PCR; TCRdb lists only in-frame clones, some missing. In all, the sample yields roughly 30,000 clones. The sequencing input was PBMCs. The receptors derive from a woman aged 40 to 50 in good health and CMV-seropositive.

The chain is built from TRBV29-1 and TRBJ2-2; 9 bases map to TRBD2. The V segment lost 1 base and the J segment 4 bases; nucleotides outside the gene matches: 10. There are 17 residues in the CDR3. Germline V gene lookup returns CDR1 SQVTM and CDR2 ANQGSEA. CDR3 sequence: CSVEASGRLSSTGELFF. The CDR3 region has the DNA TGCAGCGTTGAAGCAAGCGGGAGGCTCTCTTCCACCGGGGAGCTGTTTTTT.

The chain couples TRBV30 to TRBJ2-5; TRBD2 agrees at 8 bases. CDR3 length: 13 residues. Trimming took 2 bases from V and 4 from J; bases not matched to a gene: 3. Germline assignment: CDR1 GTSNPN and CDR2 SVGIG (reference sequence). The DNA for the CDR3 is TGTGCCTGGAGTTCGGGAGGGGGAGAGACCCAGTACTTC. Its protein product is CAWSSGGGETQYF.

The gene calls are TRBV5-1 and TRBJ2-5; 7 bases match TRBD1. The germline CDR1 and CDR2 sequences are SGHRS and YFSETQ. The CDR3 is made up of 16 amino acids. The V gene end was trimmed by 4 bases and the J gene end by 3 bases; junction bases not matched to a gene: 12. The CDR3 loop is CASSPTRQGPEETQYF. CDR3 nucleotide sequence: TGCGCCAGCAGCCCTACCCGACAGGGACCGGAAGAGACCCAGTACTTC. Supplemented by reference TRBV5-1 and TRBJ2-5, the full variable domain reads KAGVTQTPRYLIKTRGQQVTLSCSPISGHRSVSWYQQTPGQGLQFLFEYFSETQRNKGNFPGRFSGRQFSNSRSEMNVSTLELGDSALYLCASSPTRQGPEETQYFGPGTRLLVL.

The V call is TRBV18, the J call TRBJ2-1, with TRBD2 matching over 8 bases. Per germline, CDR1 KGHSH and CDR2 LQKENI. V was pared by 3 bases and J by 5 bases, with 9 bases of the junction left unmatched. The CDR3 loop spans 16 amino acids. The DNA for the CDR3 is TGTGCCAGCTCACCTTTCGGACTAGCTGCCGACAATGAGCAGTTCTTC. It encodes CASSPFGLAADNEQFF.

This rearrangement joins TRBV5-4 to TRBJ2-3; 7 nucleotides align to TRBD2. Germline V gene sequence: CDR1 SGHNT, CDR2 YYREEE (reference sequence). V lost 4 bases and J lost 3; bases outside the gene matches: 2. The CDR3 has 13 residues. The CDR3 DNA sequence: TGTGCCAGCAGCGGGGGGGGTACAGATACGCAGTATTTT. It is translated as CASSGGGTDTQYF.

Here the CDR3 reads CASSLPGVGETQYF. CDR3 DNA: TGTGCCAGCAGCTTACCAGGGGTAGGGGAGACCCAGTACTTC. The chain employs TRBV7-9 and TRBJ2-5, with D possibly matching TRBD1 (6 bases). The germline V and J ends were trimmed by 2 bases and 5 bases, with 12 bases remaining between them. CDR1 and CDR2 from the germline V gene are SEHNR and FQNEAQ (reference sequence). The CDR3 contains 14 residues.

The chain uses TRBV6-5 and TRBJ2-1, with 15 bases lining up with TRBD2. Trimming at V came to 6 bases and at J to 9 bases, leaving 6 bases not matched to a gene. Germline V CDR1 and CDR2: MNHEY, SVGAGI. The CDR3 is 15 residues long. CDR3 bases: TGTGCCAGCAGAGGACTAGCGGGAGGGCCGGGTGAGCAGTTCTTC. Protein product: CASRGLAGGPGEQFF.

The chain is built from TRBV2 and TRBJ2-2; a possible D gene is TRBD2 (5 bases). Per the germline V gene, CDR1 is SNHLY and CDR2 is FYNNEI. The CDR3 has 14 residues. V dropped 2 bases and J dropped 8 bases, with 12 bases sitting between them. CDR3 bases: TGTGCCAGCAGTGAATCCCCCGAGGGAGGGGAGCTGTTTTTT. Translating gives CASSESPEGGELFF.

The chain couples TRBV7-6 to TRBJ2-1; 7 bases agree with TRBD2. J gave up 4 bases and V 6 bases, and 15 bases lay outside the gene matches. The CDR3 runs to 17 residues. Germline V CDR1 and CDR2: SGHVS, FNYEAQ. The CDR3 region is CASSSGTTSRIYNEQFF. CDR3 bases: TGTGCCAGCAGTTCCGGGACTACATCCCGCATTTACAATGAGCAGTTCTTC.

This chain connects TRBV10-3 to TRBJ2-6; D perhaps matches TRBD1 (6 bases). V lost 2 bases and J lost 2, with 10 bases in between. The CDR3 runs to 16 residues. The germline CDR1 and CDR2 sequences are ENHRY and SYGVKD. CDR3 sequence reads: CAISEIKGAGANVLTF. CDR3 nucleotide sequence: TGTGCCATCAGTGAGATTAAGGGGGCTGGGGCCAACGTCCTGACTTTC.

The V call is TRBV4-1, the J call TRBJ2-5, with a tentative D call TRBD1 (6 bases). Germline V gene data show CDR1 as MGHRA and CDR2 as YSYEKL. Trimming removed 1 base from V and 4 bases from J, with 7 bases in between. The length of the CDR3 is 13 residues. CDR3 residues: CASSQVQGETQYF. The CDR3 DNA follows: TGCGCCAGCAGCCAAGTACAGGGAGAGACCCAGTACTTC.

Here the CDR3 reads CASRKRELNEQYF. The CDR3 coding sequence is TGCGCCAGCAGGAAGCGGGAGCTGAACGAGCAGTACTTC. The chain carries TRBV5-1 and TRBJ2-7, with 8 positions matching TRBD2. V trimming: 5 bases; J trimming: 5 bases; junction bases outside the gene matches: 6. The CDR3 is 13 residues long. Germline V gene sequence: CDR1 SGHRS, CDR2 YFSETQ.

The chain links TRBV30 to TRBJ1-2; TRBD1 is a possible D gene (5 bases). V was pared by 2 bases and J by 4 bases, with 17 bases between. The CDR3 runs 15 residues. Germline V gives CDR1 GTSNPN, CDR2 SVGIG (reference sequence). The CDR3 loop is CAWSRGGTLTYGYTF. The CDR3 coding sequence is TGTGCCTGGAGTAGGGGTGGAACTCTTACCTATGGCTACACCTTC.

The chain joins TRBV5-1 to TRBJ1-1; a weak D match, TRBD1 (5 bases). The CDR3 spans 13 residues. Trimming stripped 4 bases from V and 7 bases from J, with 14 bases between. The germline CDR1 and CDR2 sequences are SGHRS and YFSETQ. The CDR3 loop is CASSRWQGSEAFF. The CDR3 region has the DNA TGCGCCAGCAGCCGCTGGCAGGGAAGTGAAGCTTTCTTT.

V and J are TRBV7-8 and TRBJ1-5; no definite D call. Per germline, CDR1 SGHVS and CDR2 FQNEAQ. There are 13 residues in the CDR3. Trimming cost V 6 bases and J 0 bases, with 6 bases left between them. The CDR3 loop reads CASSGGSNQPQHF. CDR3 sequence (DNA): TGTGCCAGCAGTGGAGGTAGCAATCAGCCCCAGCATTTT.

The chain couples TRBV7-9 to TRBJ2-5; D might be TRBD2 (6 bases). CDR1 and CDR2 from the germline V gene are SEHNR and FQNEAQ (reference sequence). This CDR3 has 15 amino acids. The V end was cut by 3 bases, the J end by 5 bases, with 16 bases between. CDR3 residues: CASSFGEALRETQYF. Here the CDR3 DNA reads TGTGCCAGCAGCTTCGGGGAGGCCCTGAGGGAGACCCAGTACTTC. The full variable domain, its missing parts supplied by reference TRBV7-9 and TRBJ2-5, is DTGVSQNPRHKITKRGQNVTFRCDPISEHNRLYWYRQTLGQGPEFLTYFQNEAQLEKSRLLSDRFSAERPKGSFSTLEIQRTEQGDSAMYLCASSFGEALRETQYFGPGTRLLVL.

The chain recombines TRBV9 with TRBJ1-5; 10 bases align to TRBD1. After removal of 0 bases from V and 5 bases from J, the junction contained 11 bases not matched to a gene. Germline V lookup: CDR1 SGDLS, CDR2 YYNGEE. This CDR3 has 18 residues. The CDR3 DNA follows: TGTGCCAGCAGCGTAGATCCCACCCAGGGGACAGGGGATCAGCCCCAGCATTTT. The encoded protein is CASSVDPTQGTGDQPQHF.

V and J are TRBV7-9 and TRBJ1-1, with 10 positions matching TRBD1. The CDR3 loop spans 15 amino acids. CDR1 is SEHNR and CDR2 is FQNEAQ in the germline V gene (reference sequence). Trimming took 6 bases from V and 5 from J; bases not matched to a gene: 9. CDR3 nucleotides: TGTGCCAGCAGGGTAGACAGGGGGCGAAGAACTGAAGCTTTCTTT. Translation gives CASRVDRGRRTEAFF.

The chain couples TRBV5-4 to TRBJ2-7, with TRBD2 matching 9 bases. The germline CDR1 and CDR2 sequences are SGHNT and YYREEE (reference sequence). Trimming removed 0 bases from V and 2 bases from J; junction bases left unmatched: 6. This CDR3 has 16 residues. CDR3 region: CASSLGGAGGTYEQYF. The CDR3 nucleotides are TGTGCCAGCAGCTTGGGAGGGGCGGGAGGGACCTACGAGCAGTACTTC.

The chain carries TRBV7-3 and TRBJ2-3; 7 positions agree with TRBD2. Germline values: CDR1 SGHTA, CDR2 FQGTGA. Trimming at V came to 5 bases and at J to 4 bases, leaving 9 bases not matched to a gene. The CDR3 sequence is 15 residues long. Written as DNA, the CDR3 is TGTGCCAGCAGCCCGACAGCGGGATCAGCAGATACGCAGTATTTT. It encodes CASSPTAGSADTQYF. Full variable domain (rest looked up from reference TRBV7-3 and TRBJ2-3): GAGVSQTPSNKVTEKGKYVELRCDPISGHTALYWYRQSLGQGPEFLIYFQGTGAADDSGLPNDRFFAVRPEGSVSTLKIQRTERGDSAVYLCASSPTAGSADTQYFGPGTRLTVL.

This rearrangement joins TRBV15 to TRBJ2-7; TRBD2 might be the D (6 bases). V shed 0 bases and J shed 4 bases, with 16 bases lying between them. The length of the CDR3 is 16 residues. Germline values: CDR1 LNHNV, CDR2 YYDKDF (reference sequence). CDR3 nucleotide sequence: TGTGCCACCAGCAGAGATAGGACCTACGGAGGGTACGAGCAGTACTTC. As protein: CATSRDRTYGGYEQYF.

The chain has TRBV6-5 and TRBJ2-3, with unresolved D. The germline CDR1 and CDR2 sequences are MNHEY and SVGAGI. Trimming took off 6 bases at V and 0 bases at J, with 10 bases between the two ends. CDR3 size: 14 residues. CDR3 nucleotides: TGTGCCAGCAGCCGCCCGACTAGCACAGATACGCAGTATTTT. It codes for CASSRPTSTDTQYF.

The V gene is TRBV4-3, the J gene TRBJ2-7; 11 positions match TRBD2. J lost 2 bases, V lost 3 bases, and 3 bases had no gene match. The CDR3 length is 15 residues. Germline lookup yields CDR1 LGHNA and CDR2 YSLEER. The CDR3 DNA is TGCGCCAGCAGCCAGGGACTAGCGGTTACCTACGAGCAGTACTTC. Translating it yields CASSQGLAVTYEQYF.